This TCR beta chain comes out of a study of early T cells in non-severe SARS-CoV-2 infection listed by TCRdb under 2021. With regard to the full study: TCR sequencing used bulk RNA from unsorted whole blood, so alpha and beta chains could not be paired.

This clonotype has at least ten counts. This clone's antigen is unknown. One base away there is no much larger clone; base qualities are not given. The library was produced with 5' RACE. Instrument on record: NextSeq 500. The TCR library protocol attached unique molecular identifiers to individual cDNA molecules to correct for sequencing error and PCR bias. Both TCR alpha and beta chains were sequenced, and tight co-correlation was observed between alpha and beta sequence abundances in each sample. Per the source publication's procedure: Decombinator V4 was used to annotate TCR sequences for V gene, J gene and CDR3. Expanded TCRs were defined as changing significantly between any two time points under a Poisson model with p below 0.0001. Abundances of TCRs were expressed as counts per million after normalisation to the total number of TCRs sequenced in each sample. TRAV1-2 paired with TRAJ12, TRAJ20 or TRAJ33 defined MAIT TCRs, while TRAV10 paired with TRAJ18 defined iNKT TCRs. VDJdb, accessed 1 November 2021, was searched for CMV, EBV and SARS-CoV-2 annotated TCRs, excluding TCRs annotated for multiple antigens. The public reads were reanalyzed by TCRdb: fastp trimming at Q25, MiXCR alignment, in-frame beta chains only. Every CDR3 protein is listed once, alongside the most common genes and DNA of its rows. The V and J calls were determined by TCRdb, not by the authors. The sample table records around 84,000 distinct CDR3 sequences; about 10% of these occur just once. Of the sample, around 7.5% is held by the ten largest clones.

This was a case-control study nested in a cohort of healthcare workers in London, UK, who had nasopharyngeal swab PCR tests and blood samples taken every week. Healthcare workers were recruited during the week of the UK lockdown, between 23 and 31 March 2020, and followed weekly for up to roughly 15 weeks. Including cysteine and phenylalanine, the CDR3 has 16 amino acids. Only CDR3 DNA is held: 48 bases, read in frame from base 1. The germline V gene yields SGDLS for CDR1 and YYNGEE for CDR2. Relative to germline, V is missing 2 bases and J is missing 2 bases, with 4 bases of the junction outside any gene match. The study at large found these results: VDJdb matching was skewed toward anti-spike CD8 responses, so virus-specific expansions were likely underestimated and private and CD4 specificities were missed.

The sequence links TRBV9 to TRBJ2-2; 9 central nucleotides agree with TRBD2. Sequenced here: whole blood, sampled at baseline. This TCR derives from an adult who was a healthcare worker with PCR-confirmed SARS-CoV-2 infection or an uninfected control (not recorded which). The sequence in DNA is TGTGCCAGCAGCGTCGGGACTAGCCCTAACACCGGGGAGCTGTTTTTT. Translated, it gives CASSVGTSPNTGELFF.